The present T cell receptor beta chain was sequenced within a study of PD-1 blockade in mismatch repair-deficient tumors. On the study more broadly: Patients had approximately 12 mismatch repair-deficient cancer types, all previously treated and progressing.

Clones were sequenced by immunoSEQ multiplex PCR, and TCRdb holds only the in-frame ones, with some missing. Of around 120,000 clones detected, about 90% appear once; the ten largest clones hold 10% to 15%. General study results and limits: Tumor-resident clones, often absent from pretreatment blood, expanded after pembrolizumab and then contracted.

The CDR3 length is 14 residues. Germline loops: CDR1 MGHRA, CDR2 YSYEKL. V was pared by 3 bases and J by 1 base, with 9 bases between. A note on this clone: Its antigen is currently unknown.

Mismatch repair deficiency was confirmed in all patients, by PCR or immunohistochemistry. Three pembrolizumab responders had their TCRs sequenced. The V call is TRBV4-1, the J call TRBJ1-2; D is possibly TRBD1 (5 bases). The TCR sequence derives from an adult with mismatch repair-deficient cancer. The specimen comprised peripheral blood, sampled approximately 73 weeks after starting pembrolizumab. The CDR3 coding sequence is TGCGCCAGCAGCCAGATACAGGTTAACTATGGCTACACCTTC. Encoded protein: CASSQIQVNYGYTF.